The clone carrying this TCR beta chain appeared many times. Its antigen is unknown. The junction had 3 bases not matched to a gene; V was cut back by 3 bases and J by 1 base. The CDR3 is 16 residues long. Per germline, CDR1 SGHRS and CDR2 YFSETQ. The data belong to a study of neurological immune-mediated disorders. Time point: longitudinal time-point 2. The unsorted libraries were produced from 2 million PBMCs held at -80 C. The cDNA came from 5'RACE, which used 10-nucleotide random UMIs. The output of every sequencing run exceeded 190 million TCR-beta sequences, derived from 15-18 subjects. TCRdb fed the 5' RACE reads into MiXCR, producing one record per CDR3 protein. The sample consists of 70,000 to 95,000 distinct CDR3 sequences, roughly 13% of them appearing once. Whole-study findings and limits: Levels of TCR clonal expansion peaked in HTLV-1-associated myelopathy and reached their lowest in multiple sclerosis, under those of healthy controls.

This clonotype was obtained from a female donor with HTLV-1-associated myelopathy (HAM/TSP). The chain has TRBV5-1 and TRBJ2-5; 13 nucleotides line up with TRBD2. The sequencing input was PBMCs. Here the CDR3 DNA reads TGCGCCAGCAGCTCAGGACTAGCGGGGGCCCAAGAGACCCAGTACTTC. Its protein is CASSSGLAGAQETQYF.